This T cell receptor beta chain was captured in a study of HIV-infected patients and healthy controls. This clonotype is medium-sized in the sample. Its antigen is still unknown. Regarding the study as a whole: HIV+ repertoires were severely depleted of MAIT alpha-chain CDR3s, unlike healthy controls. Healthy controls shared more CDR3 sequences between individuals than HIV-infected patients did. Three to four months of therapy was arguably too brief to observe immune reconstitution in treated samples.

400 to 550 ng RNA was reverse transcribed with alpha and beta constant-region primers. Alpha and beta chain libraries were made separately by chain-specific third strand synthesis with multiplexing indices. TCRdb independently ran MiXCR on the 5' RACE reads; one entry per CDR3 protein. The data contain several thousand distinct CDR3 sequences, over 7% of them singletons. Roughly three months, about 14 weeks, into antiretroviral therapy, follow-up blood was collected. No cell fractionation was done, so the repertoire covers all unsorted peripheral blood T cells. The source of this sequence is an adult with HIV infection. Sequenced material: blood, taken during antiretroviral therapy.

The CDR3 DNA sequence: TGTGCCAGCAGTAACGGGGAGGGTAATTCACCCCTCCACTTT. Translated, it gives CASSNGEGNSPLHF. V usage is TRBV9 and J usage is TRBJ1-6; D not resolved. The V and J ends lost 5 bases and 6 bases respectively, with 12 bases between them. Germline loops: CDR1 SGDLS, CDR2 YYNGEE. This CDR3 contains 14 residues.